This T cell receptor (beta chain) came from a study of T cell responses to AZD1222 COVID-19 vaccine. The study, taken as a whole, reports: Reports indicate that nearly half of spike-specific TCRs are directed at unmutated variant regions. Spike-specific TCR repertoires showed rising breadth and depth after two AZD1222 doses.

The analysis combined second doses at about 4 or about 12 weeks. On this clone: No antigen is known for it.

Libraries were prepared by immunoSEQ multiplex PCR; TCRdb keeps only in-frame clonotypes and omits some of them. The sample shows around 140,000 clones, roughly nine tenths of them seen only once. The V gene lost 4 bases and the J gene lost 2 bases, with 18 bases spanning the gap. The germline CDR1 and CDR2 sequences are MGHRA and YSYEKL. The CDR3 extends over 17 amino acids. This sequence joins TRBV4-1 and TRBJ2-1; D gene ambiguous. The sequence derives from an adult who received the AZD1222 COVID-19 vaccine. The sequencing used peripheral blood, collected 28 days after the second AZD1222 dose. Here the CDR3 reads CASSPFQVGFAYNEQFF. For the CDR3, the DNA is TGCGCCAGCAGCCCCTTTCAGGTGGGTTTCGCCTACAATGAGCAGTTCTTC.